One sample yielded the 16 T cell receptor beta chains listed below, sequenced in a study of long-term antiretroviral therapy in people with HIV. Assay version v3.0 of immunoSEQ was used, and it was run at survey level. TCRdb's table, derived via immunoSEQ multiplex PCR, lists solely in-frame clones and lacks some. The table lists 40,000 to 45,000 clones, 90% to 95% of them singletons. This material consisted of unsorted PBMCs, taken 3.7 years after starting antiretroviral therapy. The receptors here all came from a woman in her fifties or sixties with HIV.

J is TRBJ2-3 and V is TRBV6-5; unclear D gene. The CDR3 sequence is 14 residues long. Trimming shortened V by 2 bases and J by 2 bases, and 8 bases separated the two germline ends. Germline V gene data show CDR1 as MNHEY and CDR2 as SVGAGI. The CDR3 loop reads CASSYGSVTDTQYF. For the CDR3, the DNA is TGTGCCAGCAGTTACGGCTCAGTCACAGATACGCAGTATTTT.

The CDR3 region is CASSGPGEQYF. The CDR3 bases are TGTGCCAGCAGTGGGCCGGGGGAGCAGTACTTC. The chain employs TRBV27 and TRBJ2-7, with D perhaps matching TRBD2 (5 bases). The germline gives CDR1 MNHEY, CDR2 SMNVEV (reference sequence). V lost 5 bases and J 7 bases, leaving 9 bases between the germline ends. The CDR3 consists of 11 residues.

The CDR3 reads CASSLEGAGELFF. Here the CDR3 DNA reads TGCGCCAGCAGCTTGGAGGGGGCCGGGGAGCTGTTTTTT. V is TRBV5-1 and J is TRBJ2-2; TRBD1 is a possible D gene (6 bases). V shed 0 bases and J shed 6 bases, with 6 bases lying between them. CDR1 is SGHRS, CDR2 YFSETQ, per germline. This CDR3 has 13 amino acids.

This sequence joins TRBV2 and TRBJ1-3; D is uncertain. Looked up from germline, CDR1 is SNHLY and CDR2 is FYNNEI. The CDR3 has 18 amino acids. Deletions cut 2 bases from V and 4 bases from J, with 21 bases between. CDR3 in amino acids: CASSEFSRFFGVGNTIYF. The CDR3 DNA follows: TGTGCCAGCAGTGAATTTTCTCGCTTTTTCGGGGTGGGAAACACCATATATTTT.

The chain carries TRBV14 and TRBJ2-7; D ambiguous. Between the trimmed V and J ends, which lost 1 base and 2 bases, there was a span of 9 bases. The CDR3 contains 14 residues. Germline CDR1 is SGHDN and CDR2 is FVKESK. CDR3 protein: CASSQGNSPYEQYF. In nucleotides, the CDR3 is TGTGCCAGCAGCCAAGGTAACAGCCCCTACGAGCAGTACTTC.

This rearrangement joins TRBV27 to TRBJ2-7; possibly TRBD1 or TRBD2 for D (5 bases each). The ends were cut back, 5 bases at V and 4 bases at J, with 21 bases in the middle. The germline gives CDR1 MNHEY, CDR2 SMNVEV (reference sequence). The CDR3 covers 16 residues. The CDR3 loop is CASSPAGRQGVYEQYF. CDR3 DNA sequence: TGTGCCAGCAGTCCCGCAGGGCGTCAGGGAGTATACGAGCAGTACTTC.

V usage is TRBV4-3 and J usage is TRBJ2-1, with D perhaps TRBD1 (6 bases). The CDR3 is made up of 14 amino acids. V lost 3 bases and J 2 bases, leaving 8 bases between the germline ends. CDR1 and CDR2 from the germline V gene are LGHNA and YSLEER. The CDR3 DNA reads as TGCGCCAGCAGCCAGAACAGGGCCTACAATGAGCAGTTCTTC. Protein: CASSQNRAYNEQFF.

The chain joins TRBV28 to TRBJ1-2, with D possibly being TRBD1 (5 bases). V was cut by 1 base and J by 2 bases, with 8 bases left in between. Germline CDR1 is MDHEN and CDR2 is SYDVKM. The CDR3 has 14 amino acids. The CDR3 DNA reads as TGTGCCAGCAGTTTATCAGGGACGAACTATGGCTACACCTTC. Protein: CASSLSGTNYGYTF.

This chain links TRBV4-2 with TRBJ2-2, with D perhaps matching TRBD1 (6 bases). CDR3 length equals 17 residues. CDR1 and CDR2 from the germline V gene are LGHNA and YNFKEQ. V dropped 1 base and J dropped 3 bases, with 15 bases sitting between them. CDR3 DNA sequence: TGTGCCAGCAGCCAAGTAGTTCGGGACACTCACACCGGGGAGCTGTTTTTT. Amino acid sequence: CASSQVVRDTHTGELFF.

This rearrangement joins TRBV20-1 to TRBJ1-4; D perhaps matches TRBD1 (6 bases). The V end was cut by 6 bases, the J end by 12 bases, with 14 bases between. The CDR3 has 11 residues. Germline CDR1 reads DFQATT; CDR2 reads SNEGSKA (reference sequence). The DNA of the CDR3 is TGCAGTGCCAGAACAGGGAAGGAACTGTTTTTT. Its protein is CSARTGKELFF.

This rearrangement joins TRBV7-8 to TRBJ1-3; a possible D gene is TRBD1 (5 bases). Germline CDR1 is SGHVS and CDR2 is FQNEAQ. CDR3 length equals 15 residues. V was cut by 1 base and J by 4 bases, with 11 bases left in between. CDR3 nucleotide sequence: TGTGCCAGCAGCTTAGGATGGGGCGAAGGAAACACCATATATTTT. This codes for CASSLGWGEGNTIYF.

This rearrangement joins TRBV11-2 to TRBJ2-4; TRBD2 aligns across 10 bases. This CDR3 region has 16 residues. The germline V gene has CDR1 SGHAT and CDR2 FQNNGV. With 4 bases clipped from V and 2 bases from J, the junction kept 5 bases outside the gene matches. CDR3 DNA sequence: TGTGCCAGCAGCTCGCTGACTAGCGGGCCCAAAAACATTCAGTACTTC. Protein: CASSSLTSGPKNIQYF.

The chain carries TRBV6-5 and TRBJ1-6; tentative D call: TRBD1 (6 bases). V lost 6 bases and J lost 8, with 11 bases in between. Per the germline V gene, CDR1 is MNHEY and CDR2 is SVGAGI. The CDR3 totals 13 residues. The CDR3 bases are TGTGCCAGCAGCCCCGGGGGCGATTCACCCCTCCACTTT. Amino acids: CASSPGGDSPLHF.

The V gene is TRBV7-2, the J gene TRBJ1-1, with D possibly TRBD1 on 6 matching bases. V shed 5 bases and J shed 3 bases, with 13 bases lying between them. The CDR3 is 14 amino acids. Germline CDR1 and CDR2: SGHTA and FQGNSA. The CDR3 loop reads CASSPFPGDTEAFF. Here the CDR3 DNA reads TGTGCCAGCAGCCCCTTCCCAGGGGACACTGAAGCTTTCTTT.

This chain connects TRBV21-1 to TRBJ1-2. TRBV21-1 is a pseudogene segment. The CDR3 length is 15 residues. CDR3: CASSPWTVGTYGYTF. CDR3 sequence (DNA): TGTGCCAGCAGCCCATGGACGGTGGGCACCTATGGCTACACCTTC.

The rearrangement uses TRBV10-3 and TRBJ1-2, with TRBD1 matching over 8 bases. The CDR3 extends over 17 amino acids. The V segment lost 10 bases and the J segment 4 bases; nucleotides outside the gene matches: 20. Germline CDR1 and CDR2: ENHRY and SYGVKD. The CDR3 region has the DNA TGTGCCACCTTGCAACAGGGGGGCCTAGGGAACCTCTATGGCTACACCTTC. This encodes CATLQQGGLGNLYGYTF.